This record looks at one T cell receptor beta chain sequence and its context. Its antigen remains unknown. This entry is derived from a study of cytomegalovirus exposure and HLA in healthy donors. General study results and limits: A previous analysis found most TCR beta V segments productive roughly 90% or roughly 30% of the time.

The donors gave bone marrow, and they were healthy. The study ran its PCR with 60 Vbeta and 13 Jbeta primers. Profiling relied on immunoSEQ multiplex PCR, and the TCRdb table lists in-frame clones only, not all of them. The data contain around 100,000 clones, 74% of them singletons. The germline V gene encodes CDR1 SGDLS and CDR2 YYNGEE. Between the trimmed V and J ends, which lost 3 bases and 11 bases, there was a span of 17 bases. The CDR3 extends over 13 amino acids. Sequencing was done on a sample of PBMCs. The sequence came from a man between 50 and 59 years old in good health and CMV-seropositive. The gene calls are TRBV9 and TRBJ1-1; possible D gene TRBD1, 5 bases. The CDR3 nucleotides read TGTGCCAGCAGCGGATCTACAGGTGCGAGGGCTTTCTTT. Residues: CASSGSTGARAFF.